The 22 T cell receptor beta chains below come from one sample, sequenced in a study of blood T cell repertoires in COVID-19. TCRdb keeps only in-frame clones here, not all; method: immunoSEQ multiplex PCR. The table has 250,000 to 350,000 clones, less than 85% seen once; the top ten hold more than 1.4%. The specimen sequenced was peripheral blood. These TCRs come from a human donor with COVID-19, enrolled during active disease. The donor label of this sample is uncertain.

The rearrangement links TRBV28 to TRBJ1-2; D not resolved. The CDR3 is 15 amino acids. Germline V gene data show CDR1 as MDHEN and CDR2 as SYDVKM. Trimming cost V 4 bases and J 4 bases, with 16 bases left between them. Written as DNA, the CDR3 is TGTGCCAGCAGTTCCCGGGAGTTGATAATCTATGGCTACACCTTC. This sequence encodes CASSSRELIIYGYTF.

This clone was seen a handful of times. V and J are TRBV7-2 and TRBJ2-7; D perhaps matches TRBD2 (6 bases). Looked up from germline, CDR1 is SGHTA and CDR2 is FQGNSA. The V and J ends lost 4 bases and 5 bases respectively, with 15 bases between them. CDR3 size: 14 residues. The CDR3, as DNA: TGTGCCAGCAGCTCGGGGGACCCCTGGGACGAGCAGTACTTC. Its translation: CASSSGDPWDEQYF.

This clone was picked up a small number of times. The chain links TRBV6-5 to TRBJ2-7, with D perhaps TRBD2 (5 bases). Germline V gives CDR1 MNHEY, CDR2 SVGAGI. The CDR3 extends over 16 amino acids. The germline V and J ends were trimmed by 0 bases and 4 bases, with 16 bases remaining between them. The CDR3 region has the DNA TGTGCCAGCAGTTACTCCGGCTGGAGTACTAGGTACGAGCAGTACTTC. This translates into CASSYSGWSTRYEQYF.

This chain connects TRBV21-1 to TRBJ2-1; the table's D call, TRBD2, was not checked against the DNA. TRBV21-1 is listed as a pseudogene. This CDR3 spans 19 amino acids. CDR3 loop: CASSKVWTSGSEVYNEQFF. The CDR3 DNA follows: TGTGCCAGCAGCAAAGTGTGGACTAGCGGGAGTGAGGTCTACAATGAGCAGTTCTTC.

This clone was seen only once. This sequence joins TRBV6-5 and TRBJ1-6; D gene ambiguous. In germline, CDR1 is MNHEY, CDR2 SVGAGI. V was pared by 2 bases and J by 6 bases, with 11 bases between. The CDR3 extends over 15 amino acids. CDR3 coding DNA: TGTGCCAGCAGTTACAGCCGACGGGGTAATTCACCCCTCCACTTT. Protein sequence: CASSYSRRGNSPLHF.

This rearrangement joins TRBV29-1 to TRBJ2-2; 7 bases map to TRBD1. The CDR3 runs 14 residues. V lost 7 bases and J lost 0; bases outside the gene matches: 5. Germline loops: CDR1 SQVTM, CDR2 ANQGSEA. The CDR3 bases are TGCAGCGGTCGCAGGGGGACGAACACCGGGGAGCTGTTTTTT. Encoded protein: CSGRRGTNTGELFF.

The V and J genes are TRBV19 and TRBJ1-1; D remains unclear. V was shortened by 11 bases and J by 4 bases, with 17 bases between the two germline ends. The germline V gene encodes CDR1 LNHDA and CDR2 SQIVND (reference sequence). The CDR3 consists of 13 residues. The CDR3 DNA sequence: TGTGCCGTAGGAGAGGGTGGGAGCACTGAAGCTTTCTTT. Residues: CAVGEGGSTEAFF.

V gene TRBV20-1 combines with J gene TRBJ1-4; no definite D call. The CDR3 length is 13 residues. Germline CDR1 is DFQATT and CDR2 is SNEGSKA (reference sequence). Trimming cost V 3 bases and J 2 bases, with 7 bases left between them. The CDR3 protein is CSASSGTNEKLFF. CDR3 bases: TGCAGTGCTAGTTCCGGGACTAATGAAAAACTGTTTTTT.

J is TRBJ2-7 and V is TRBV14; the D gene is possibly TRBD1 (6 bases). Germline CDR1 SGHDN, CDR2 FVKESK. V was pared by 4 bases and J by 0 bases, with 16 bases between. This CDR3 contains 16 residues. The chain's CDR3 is CASSPGQNFISYEQYF. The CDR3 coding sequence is TGTGCCAGCAGCCCTGGACAGAACTTTATCTCCTACGAGCAGTACTTC.

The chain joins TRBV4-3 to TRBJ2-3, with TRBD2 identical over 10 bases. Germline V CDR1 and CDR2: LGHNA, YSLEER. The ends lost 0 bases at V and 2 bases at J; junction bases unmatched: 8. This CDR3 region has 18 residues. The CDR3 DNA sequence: TGCGCCAGCAGCCAAGATCAACTAGCGGGATTAAACACAGATACGCAGTATTTT. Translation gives CASSQDQLAGLNTDTQYF.

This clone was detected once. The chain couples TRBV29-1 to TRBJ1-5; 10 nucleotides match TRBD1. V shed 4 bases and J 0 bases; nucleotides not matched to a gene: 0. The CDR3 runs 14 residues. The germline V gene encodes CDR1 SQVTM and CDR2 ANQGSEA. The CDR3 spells CSVGTGGSNQPQHF. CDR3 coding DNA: TGCAGCGTTGGGACAGGGGGTAGCAATCAGCCCCAGCATTTT.

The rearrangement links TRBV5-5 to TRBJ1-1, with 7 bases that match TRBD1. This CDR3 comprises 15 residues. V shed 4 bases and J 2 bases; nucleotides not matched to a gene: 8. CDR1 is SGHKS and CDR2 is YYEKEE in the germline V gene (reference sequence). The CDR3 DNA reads TGTGCCAGCAGCAACCTCGGACAGGTAAACACTGAAGCTTTCTTT. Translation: CASSNLGQVNTEAFF.

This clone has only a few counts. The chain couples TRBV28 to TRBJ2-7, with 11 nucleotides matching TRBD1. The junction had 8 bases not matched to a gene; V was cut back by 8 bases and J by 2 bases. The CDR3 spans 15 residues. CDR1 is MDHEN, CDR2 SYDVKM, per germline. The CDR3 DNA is TGTGCCAGCTTGGGTCCGGGACAGGGGGCCTACGAGCAGTACTTC. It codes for CASLGPGQGAYEQYF.

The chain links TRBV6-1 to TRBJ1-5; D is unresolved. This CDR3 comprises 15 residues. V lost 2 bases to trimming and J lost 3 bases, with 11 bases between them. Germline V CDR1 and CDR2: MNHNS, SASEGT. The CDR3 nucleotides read TGTGCCAGCAGTGAACTGTACACCCTCAATCAGCCCCAGCATTTT. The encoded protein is CASSELYTLNQPQHF.

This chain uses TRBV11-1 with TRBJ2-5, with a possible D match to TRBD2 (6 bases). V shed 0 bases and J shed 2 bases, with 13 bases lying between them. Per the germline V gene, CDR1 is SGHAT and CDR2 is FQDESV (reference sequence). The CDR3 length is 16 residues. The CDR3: CASSLAYLAGQETQYF. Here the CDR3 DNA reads TGTGCCAGCAGCTTAGCGTACCTCGCGGGACAAGAGACCCAGTACTTC.

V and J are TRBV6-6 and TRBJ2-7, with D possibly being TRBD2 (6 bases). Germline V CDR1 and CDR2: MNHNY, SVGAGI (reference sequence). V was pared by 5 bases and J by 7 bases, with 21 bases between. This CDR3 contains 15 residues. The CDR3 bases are TGTGCCAGCAGTGCCCTTGGAGGGCCCTCGGGGGAGCAGTACTTC. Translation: CASSALGGPSGEQYF.

As DNA, the CDR3 is TGTGCCAGCTCACTGCGGGGGTCATTTGAAAAACTGTTTTTT. It translates to CASSLRGSFEKLFF. This chain connects TRBV18 to TRBJ1-4; perhaps TRBD1 as D (5 bases). CDR1 and CDR2 from the germline V gene are KGHSH and LQKENI. The CDR3 length is 14 residues. Trimming stripped 4 bases from V and 7 bases from J, with 13 bases between.

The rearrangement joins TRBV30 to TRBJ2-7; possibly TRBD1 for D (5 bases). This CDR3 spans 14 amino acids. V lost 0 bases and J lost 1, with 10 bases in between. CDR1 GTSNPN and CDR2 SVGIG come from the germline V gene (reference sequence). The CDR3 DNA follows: TGTGCCTGGAGTGTCAGGGTGGGTTCCTACGAGCAGTACTTC. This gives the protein CAWSVRVGSYEQYF.

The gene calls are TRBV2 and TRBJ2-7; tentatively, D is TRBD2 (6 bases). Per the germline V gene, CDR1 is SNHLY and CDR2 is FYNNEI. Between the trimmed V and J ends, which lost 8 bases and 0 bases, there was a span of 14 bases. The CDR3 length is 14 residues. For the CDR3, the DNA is TGTGCCAGCCATAGGGAGGTCAGCTCCTACGAGCAGTACTTC. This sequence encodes CASHREVSSYEQYF.

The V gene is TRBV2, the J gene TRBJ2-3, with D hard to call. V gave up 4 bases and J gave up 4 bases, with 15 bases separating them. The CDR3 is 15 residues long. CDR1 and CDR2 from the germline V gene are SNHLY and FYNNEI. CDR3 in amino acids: CASSARLPQSDTQYF. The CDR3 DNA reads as TGTGCCAGCAGTGCCCGCCTCCCCCAGTCAGATACGCAGTATTTT.

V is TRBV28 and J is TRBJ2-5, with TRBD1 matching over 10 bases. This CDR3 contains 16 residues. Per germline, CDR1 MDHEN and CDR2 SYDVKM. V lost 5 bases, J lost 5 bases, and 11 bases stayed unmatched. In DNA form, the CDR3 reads TGTGCCAGCAGTCCAGGGTGGGACAGGGGTCGGGAGACCCAGTACTTC. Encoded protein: CASSPGWDRGRETQYF.

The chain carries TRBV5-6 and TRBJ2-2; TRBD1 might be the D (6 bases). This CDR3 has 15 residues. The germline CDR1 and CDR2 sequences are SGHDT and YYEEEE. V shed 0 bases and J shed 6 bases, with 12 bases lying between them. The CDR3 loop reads CASSLGVQGSGELFF. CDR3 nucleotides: TGTGCCAGCAGCTTGGGGGTGCAGGGGTCCGGGGAGCTGTTTTTT.